The clone carrying this T cell receptor beta chain was observed many times. MiXCR, run by TCRdb on the 5' RACE reads, gives a single entry per CDR3 protein. The table records approximately 23,000 distinct CDR3 sequences, approximately 28% of them present only once. CDR1 is SGHRS and CDR2 is YFSETQ in the germline V gene. V trimming: 4 bases; J trimming: 4 bases; junction bases outside the gene matches: 5. The CDR3 is made up of 14 amino acids. This chain joins TRBV5-1 and TRBJ2-3; 8 bases fit TRBD1. The origin of this receptor is a female donor with breast cancer. The sequencing input was tumor-infiltrating naive CD4+ T cells sorted from the breast tumor. Sample subset: naive CD4+ T cells, CD4+CD45RA+CD25-. DNA for the CDR3: TGCGCCAGCAGCCTCGGACAGGGACCAGATACGCAGTATTTT. This gives the protein CASSLGQGPDTQYF.